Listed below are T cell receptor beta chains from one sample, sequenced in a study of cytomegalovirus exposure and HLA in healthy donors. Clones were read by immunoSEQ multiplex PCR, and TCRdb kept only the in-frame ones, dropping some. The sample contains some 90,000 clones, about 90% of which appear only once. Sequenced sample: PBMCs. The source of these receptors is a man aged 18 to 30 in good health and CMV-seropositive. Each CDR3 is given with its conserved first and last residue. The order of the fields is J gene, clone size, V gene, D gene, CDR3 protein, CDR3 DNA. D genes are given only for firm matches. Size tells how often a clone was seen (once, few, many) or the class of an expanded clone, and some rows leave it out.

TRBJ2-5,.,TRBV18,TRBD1,CASGDSQETQYF,TGTGCCAGTGGGGACAGCCAAGAGACCCAGTACTTC
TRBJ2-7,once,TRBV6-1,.,CASIGGGAYEQYF,TGTGCCAGCATCGGGGGAGGAGCGTACGAGCAGTACTTC
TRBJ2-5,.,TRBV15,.,CATSRVHGQETQYF,TGTGCCACCAGCAGAGTTCACGGGCAAGAGACCCAGTACTTC
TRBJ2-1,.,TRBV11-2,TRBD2,CASSLEGLAYNEQFF,TGTGCCAGCAGCTTAGAGGGACTAGCCTACAATGAGCAGTTCTTC
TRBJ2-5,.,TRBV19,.,CASSITELQETQYF,TGTGCCAGTAGTATAACAGAGCTACAAGAGACCCAGTACTTC
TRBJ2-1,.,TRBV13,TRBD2,CASSPGLAGAPEQFF,TGTGCCAGCAGCCCTGGACTAGCGGGGGCCCCAGAGCAGTTCTTC
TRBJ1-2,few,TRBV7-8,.,CASSPRQVRYGYTF,TGTGCCAGCAGCCCTAGACAGGTCCGCTATGGCTACACCTTC
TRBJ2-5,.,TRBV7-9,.,CASSLQGGEETQYF,TGTGCCAGCAGCTTACAGGGTGGGGAAGAGACCCAGTACTTC
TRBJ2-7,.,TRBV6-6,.,CASISGSLQYF,TGTGCCAGCATTTCGGGGTCTTTGCAGTACTTC
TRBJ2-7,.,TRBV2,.,CASSVNRRPRGYEQYF,TGTGCCAGCAGTGTAAATAGGCGCCCCCGAGGGTACGAGCAGTACTTC
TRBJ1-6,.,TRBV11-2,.,CASSSGSTVDLHF,TGTGCCAGCAGCTCCGGATCGACAGTAGATCTCCACTTT
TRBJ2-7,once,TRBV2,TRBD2,CASSGGFYLYF,TGTGCCAGCTCGGGGGGTTTCTATCTGTACTTC
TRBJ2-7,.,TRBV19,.,CASSIEFRGPYEQYF,TGTGCCAGTAGTATAGAGTTCAGGGGTCCCTACGAGCAGTACTTC
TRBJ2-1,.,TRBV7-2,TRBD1,CASSLDRGYNEQFF,TGTGCCAGCAGCTTAGACAGGGGATACAATGAGCAGTTCTTC
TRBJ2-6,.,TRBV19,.,CASGTRSGANVLTF,TGTGCCAGTGGAACTAGATCTGGGGCCAACGTCCTGACTTTC
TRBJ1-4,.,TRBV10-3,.,CAISRGREEKLFF,TGTGCCATCAGCAGGGGTAGGGAAGAAAAACTGTTTTTT
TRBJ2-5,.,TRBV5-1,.,CASSLELIEAQYF,TGCGCCAGCAGCTTGGAACTGATTGAGGCCCAGTACTTC
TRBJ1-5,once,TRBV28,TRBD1,CASSRTGQGDQPQHF,TGTGCCAGCAGTCGGACCGGACAGGGGGATCAGCCCCAGCATTTT